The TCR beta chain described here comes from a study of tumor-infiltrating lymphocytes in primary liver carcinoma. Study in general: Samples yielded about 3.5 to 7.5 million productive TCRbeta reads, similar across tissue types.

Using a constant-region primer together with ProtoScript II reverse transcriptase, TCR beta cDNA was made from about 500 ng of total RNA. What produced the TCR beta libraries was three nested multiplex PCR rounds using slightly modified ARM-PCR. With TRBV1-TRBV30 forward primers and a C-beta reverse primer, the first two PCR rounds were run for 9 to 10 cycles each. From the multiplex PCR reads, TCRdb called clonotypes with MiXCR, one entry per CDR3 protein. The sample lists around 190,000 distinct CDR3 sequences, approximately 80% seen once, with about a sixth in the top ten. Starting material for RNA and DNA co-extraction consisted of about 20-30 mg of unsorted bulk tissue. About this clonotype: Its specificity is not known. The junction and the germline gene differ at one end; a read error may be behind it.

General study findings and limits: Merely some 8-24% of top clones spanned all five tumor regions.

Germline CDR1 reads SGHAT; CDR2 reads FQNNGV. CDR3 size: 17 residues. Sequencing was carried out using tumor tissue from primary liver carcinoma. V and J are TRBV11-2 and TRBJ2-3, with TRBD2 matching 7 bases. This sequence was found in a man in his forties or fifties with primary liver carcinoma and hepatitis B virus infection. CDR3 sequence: CAISYDPGQTSTDTQYF. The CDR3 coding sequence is TGTGCCATCAGCTATGATCCAGGGCAGACTAGCACGGATACGCAGTATTTT.